Following are 23 T cell receptor beta chains from one sample sequenced in a study of regulatory T cells in long-lasting Graves disease. iRepertoire HTBI primers and Arm-PCR of CDR3 regions built TCR beta libraries. TCRdb passed the multiplex PCR reads through MiXCR, listing each CDR3 protein once. The sample gives some 250,000 distinct CDR3 sequences, about 19% of which show up once; around 14% is in the top ten. Noted time point: newly diagnosed GD, antithyroid drugs for less than 3 months. With RNA extracted from PBMCs as input, the TCR library was made. The specimen was peripheral blood mononuclear cells (PBMCs), collected at new diagnosis, from a patient treated with antithyroid drugs. The receptors originated from a female donor with Graves disease.

The chain links TRBV5-1 to TRBJ1-1; D possibly corresponds to TRBD1 (5 bases). CDR1 SGHRS and CDR2 YFSETQ come from the germline V gene. Trimming removed 0 bases at V and 2 bases at J, with 11 bases between. The CDR3 sequence is 15 residues long. In DNA, the CDR3 is TGCGCCAGCAGCTTGGTAGGGGCGATAAACACTGAAGCTTTCTTT. Protein product: CASSLVGAINTEAFF. Filled out from reference TRBV5-1 and TRBJ1-1, the complete variable domain reads KAGVTQTPRYLIKTRGQQVTLSCSPISGHRSVSWYQQTPGQGLQFLFEYFSETQRNKGNFPGRFSGRQFSNSRSEMNVSTLELGDSALYLCASSLVGAINTEAFFGQGTRLTVV.

This clonotype was detected ten times or more. This chain joins TRBV28 and TRBJ2-7; 9 bases are a match to TRBD1. The CDR3 has 12 amino acids. Trimming cost V 7 bases and J 5 bases; bases outside gene matches: 3. Germline V gives CDR1 MDHEN, CDR2 SYDVKM. The CDR3: CASTQGANEQYF. The CDR3 DNA sequence: TGTGCCAGCACACAGGGGGCCAACGAGCAGTACTTC. Together with reference TRBV28 and TRBJ2-7, the CDR3 gives the full variable domain: DVKVTQSSRYLVKRTGEKVFLECVQDMDHENMFWYRQDPGLGLRLIYFSYDVKMKEKGDIPEGYSVSREKKERFSLILESASTNQTSMYLCASTQGANEQYFGPGTRLTVT.

This clonotype was detected many times. The V and J genes are TRBV5-6 and TRBJ2-3; D is perhaps TRBD2 (5 bases). CDR1 SGHDT and CDR2 YYEEEE come from the germline V gene. The CDR3 sequence is 14 residues long. V dropped 6 bases and J dropped 8 bases, with 19 bases sitting between them. The CDR3 region is CASTINPTAGTQYF. CDR3 DNA: TGTGCCAGCACCATTAACCCGACTGCGGGTACGCAGTATTTT.

This clonotype showed up just a few times. This chain links TRBV4-1 with TRBJ1-3; D perhaps matches TRBD1 (5 bases). This CDR3 has 14 residues. CDR1 and CDR2 from the germline V gene are MGHRA and YSYEKL. Trimming removed 0 bases from V and 4 bases from J, with 7 bases in between. The CDR3 is CASSQDWGGNTIYF. The DNA of the CDR3 is TGCGCCAGCAGCCAAGATTGGGGGGGAAACACCATATATTTT.

On this clonotype: Since a much larger clone is just one base distant, this may be a read error. The J gene is TRBJ1-2, the V gene TRBV20-1, with D tentatively TRBD1 (6 bases). Looked up from germline, CDR1 is DFQATT and CDR2 is SNEGSKA (reference sequence). V shed 6 bases and J shed 7 bases, with 15 bases lying between them. The CDR3 runs 12 residues. The CDR3 sequence: CSASRGASGYTF. The CDR3 bases are TGCAGTGCGTCACGGGGGGCGAGTGGCTACACCTTC.

The table lists this clonotype with a count of one. This rearrangement joins TRBV28 to TRBJ1-3, with 8 positions matching TRBD1. This CDR3 spans 15 amino acids. Trimming cost V 8 bases and J 2 bases; bases outside gene matches: 8. Germline CDR1 reads MDHEN; CDR2 reads SYDVKM. The CDR3 DNA reads TGTGCCAGCGGGTCGGACAGGGCGGCTGGAAACACCATATATTTT. Translated, it gives CASGSDRAAGNTIYF.

In its sample, this clonotype was seen many times. V gene TRBV18 combines with J gene TRBJ1-5; 7 bases align to TRBD1. Unmatched junction bases numbered 6, after V lost 3 bases and J lost 1 base. The CDR3 extends over 16 amino acids. Germline-derived CDR1 and CDR2 are KGHSH and LQKENI. CDR3 sequence reads: CASSPNRGLSNQPQHF. Written as DNA, the CDR3 is TGTGCCAGCTCACCGAACAGGGGATTGAGCAATCAGCCCCAGCATTTT. The whole variable domain, filled in from reference TRBV18 and TRBJ1-5, reads NAGVMQNPRHLVRRRGQEARLRCSPMKGHSHVYWYRQLPEEGLKFMVYLQKENIIDESGMPKERFSAEFPKEGPSILRIQQVVRGDSAAYFCASSPNRGLSNQPQHFGDGTRLSIL.

J is TRBJ2-3 and V is TRBV4-2, with 11 bases lining up with TRBD2. V was pared by 0 bases and J by 1 base, with 6 bases of the junction left unmatched. This CDR3 has 18 residues. CDR1 and CDR2 (germline): LGHNA, YNFKEQ. The CDR3 DNA reads TGTGCCAGCAGCCAAGAACAGGGACTAGCGGCAGGCACAGATACGCAGTATTTT. Translation: CASSQEQGLAAGTDTQYF.

This clonotype was picked up many times. The junction departs from the called germline gene at one end, perhaps through a read error. V and J are TRBV5-1 and TRBJ2-3; 8 bases agree with TRBD1. The CDR3 is made up of 15 amino acids. Per the germline V gene, CDR1 is SGHRS and CDR2 is YFSETQ. The DNA of the CDR3 is TGTGCCAGCAGTAGCCAGGGGGCTAGCACAGATACGCAGTATTTT. This encodes CASSSQGASTDTQYF.

This clonotype was observed many times. The CDR3 nucleotides are TGTGCCAGCAGTGGGCAATCCTCATACCAGATAGCGACTGAGCAGTACTTC. Translated: CASSGQSSYQIATEQYF. This chain links TRBV7-2 with TRBJ2-7; TRBD2 is a possible D gene (5 bases). Trimming pared 6 bases from V and 7 bases from J, leaving 28 bases between. The CDR3 has 17 amino acids. The germline gives CDR1 SGHTA, CDR2 FQGNSA.

The chain has TRBV7-8 and TRBJ2-7; 8 bases agree with TRBD1. CDR3 size: 13 residues. Trimming took 5 bases from V and 6 from J; bases not matched to a gene: 6. Germline V gene sequence: CDR1 SGHVS, CDR2 FQNEAQ. CDR3 in DNA: TGTGCCAGCAGCGGGAGACAGGGGCGCGAGCAGTACTTC. Translated: CASSGRQGREQYF.

In its sample, this clonotype was seen many times. V gene TRBV18 combines with J gene TRBJ2-3; TRBD2 aligns across 7 bases. Germline V gene sequence: CDR1 KGHSH, CDR2 LQKENI. This CDR3 contains 16 residues. V lost 1 base, J lost 0 bases, and 4 bases stayed unmatched. The CDR3 DNA reads as TGTGCCAGCTCACCACGTAGCGGGCCGAGCACAGATACGCAGTATTTT. This codes for CASSPRSGPSTDTQYF.

This clonotype was observed many times. This rearrangement joins TRBV7-2 to TRBJ2-5, with D possibly TRBD1 on 7 matching bases. V lost 7 bases, J lost 2 bases, and 20 bases lay in between. The CDR3 is 16 residues long. Looked up from germline, CDR1 is SGHTA and CDR2 is FQGNSA. This CDR3 reads CASTLGGRRGQETQYF. The CDR3, as DNA: TGTGCCAGCACCCTAGGGGGCAGGAGGGGACAAGAGACCCAGTACTTC. Full variable domain (missing parts from reference TRBV7-2 and TRBJ2-5): GAGVSQSPSNKVTEKGKDVELRCDPISGHTALYWYRQSLGQGLEFLIYFQGNSAPDKSGLPSDRFSAERTGGSVSTLTIQRTQQEDSAVYLCASTLGGRRGQETQYFGPGTRLLVL.

This clonotype was counted ten times or more. The V gene is TRBV28, the J gene TRBJ2-3; 9 positions agree with TRBD2. This CDR3 contains 15 residues. The ends lost 8 bases at V and 6 bases at J; junction bases unmatched: 12. Germline-derived CDR1 and CDR2 are MDHEN and SYDVKM. CDR3 in DNA: TGTGCCAGCCAAGCCCCGGCTAGCGGGGCGGATACGCAGTATTTT. Translated: CASQAPASGADTQYF.

The CDR3 DNA follows: TGTGCCAGCAGCTTATACGGGGATGGCTACACCTTC. Residues: CASSLYGDGYTF. This chain joins TRBV7-2 and TRBJ1-2; D remains ambiguous. This CDR3 contains 12 residues. In germline, CDR1 is SGHTA, CDR2 FQGNSA. Between the trimmed V and J ends, which lost 2 bases and 6 bases, there was a span of 7 bases.

Ten or more counts support this clonotype. The CDR3 sequence is CASTERLEAGELFF. DNA of the CDR3: TGTGCCAGCACCGAGAGATTAGAGGCCGGGGAGCTGTTTTTT. This rearrangement joins TRBV7-2 to TRBJ2-2; D not certain. The V end lost 7 bases, the J end lost 6 bases, and 15 bases lay between the germline ends. Germline-derived CDR1 and CDR2 are SGHTA and FQGNSA. This CDR3 is built from 14 residues.

This sequence joins TRBV10-1 and TRBJ2-4, with no clear D. V dropped 0 bases and J dropped 0 bases, with 6 bases sitting between them. This CDR3 has 15 residues. Per the germline V gene, CDR1 is WNHNN and CDR2 is SYGVQD (reference sequence). CDR3 sequence: CASSESQEAKNIQYF. The CDR3, as DNA: TGCGCCAGCAGTGAGTCCCAAGAAGCCAAAAACATTCAGTACTTC.

This clonotype was picked up many times. The chain links TRBV11-2 to TRBJ1-2, with 8 nucleotides matching TRBD1. This CDR3 has 14 amino acids. J lost 2 bases, V lost 5 bases, and 4 bases had no gene match. In germline, CDR1 is SGHAT, CDR2 FQNNGV. CDR3 residues: CASSGQGQNYGYTF. CDR3 in DNA: TGTGCCAGCAGCGGACAGGGCCAAAACTATGGCTACACCTTC.

With respect to this clonotype: This may be a read error: a much more frequent sequence differs by one nucleotide. The V gene is TRBV15, the J gene TRBJ2-7, with D perhaps assigned TRBD1 or TRBD2 (5 bases each). The CDR3 runs 15 residues. CDR1 and CDR2 (germline): LNHNV, YYDKDF (reference sequence). In DNA form, the CDR3 reads TGTGCCACCTGCAGAGCCCAGGGAGAACCCTACGAGCAGTACTTC. Protein sequence: CATCRAQGEPYEQYF. The entire variable domain, with the rest obtained from reference TRBV15 and TRBJ2-7, is as follows: DAMVIQNPRYQVTQFGKPVTLSCSQTLNHNVMYWYQQKSSQAPKLLFHYYDKDFNNEADTPDNFQSRRPNTSFCFLDIRSPGLGDTAMYLCATCRAQGEPYEQYFGPGTRLTVT.

At least ten counts were recorded for this clonotype. The chain joins TRBV3-1 to TRBJ2-1, with TRBD2 matching 9 bases. Germline CDR1 LGHDT, CDR2 YNNKEL (reference sequence). The trim removed 4 bases at V and 12 bases at J, leaving 10 bases unmatched. The CDR3 is made up of 14 amino acids. DNA for the CDR3: TGTGCCAGCAGCCGGGCGGCGGGAGGGCCAAGGCAGTTCTTC. Translating gives CASSRAAGGPRQFF.

The V and J genes are TRBV5-1 and TRBJ2-7; the D gene is possibly TRBD1 (6 bases). The germline V gene has CDR1 SGHRS and CDR2 YFSETQ. V was pared by 4 bases and J by 2 bases, with 16 bases between. This CDR3 spans 15 amino acids. CDR3 coding DNA: TGCGCCAGCAGCGTCGGGGACATGGGGGCCTACGAGCAGTACTTC. Translation gives CASSVGDMGAYEQYF.

This clonotype was observed at least ten times. This chain joins TRBV5-1 and TRBJ1-4, with a possible D match to TRBD1 (6 bases). Germline V CDR1 and CDR2: SGHRS, YFSETQ. The CDR3 has 14 residues. The ends were cut back, 1 base at V and 5 bases at J, with 9 bases in the middle. CDR3: CASSLWQGNEKLFF. The CDR3 bases are TGCGCCAGCAGCTTGTGGCAGGGGAATGAAAAACTGTTTTTT.

This clonotype was picked up many times. The chain employs TRBV2 and TRBJ2-3, with 9 bases fitting TRBD2. The V gene's germline CDR1 is SNHLY and CDR2 FYNNEI. CDR3 length: 15 residues. The trim removed 5 bases at V and 2 bases at J, leaving 5 bases unmatched. In DNA, the CDR3 is TGTGCCAGCAGTTGGACTAGCGTAAACACAGATACGCAGTATTTT. Protein sequence: CASSWTSVNTDTQYF. The full variable domain, in which reference TRBV2 and TRBJ2-3 provide the parts outside the CDR3, is EPEVTQTPSHQVTQMGQEVILRCVPISNHLYFYWYRQILGQKVEFLVSFYNNEISEKSEIFDDQFSVERPDGSNFTLKIRSTKLEDSAMYFCASSWTSVNTDTQYFGPGTRLTVL.